What follows are 2 T cell receptor beta chains derived from one specimen sequenced in a study of blood T cell repertoires in COVID-19. The assay was immunoSEQ multiplex PCR, and TCRdb's table has in-frame clones only and misses some. Altogether about 280,000 clones are present, 91% being singletons, with the ten largest covering less than 3.5%. Sequencing input: PBMCs or T cells enriched from blood (not recorded which). The receptors were gathered from a man aged 35-49 years who had been exposed to COVID-19.

The chain has TRBV9 and TRBJ1-6, with TRBD1 matching over 7 bases. CDR3 length: 14 residues. The germline V gene encodes CDR1 SGDLS and CDR2 YYNGEE. Losses at the gene ends were 5 bases for V and 9 bases for J; bases not matched to a gene: 8. CDR3 region: CASSGSGGGSPLHF. The CDR3 coding sequence is TGTGCCAGCAGTGGGTCAGGGGGAGGTTCACCCCTCCACTTT.

This sequence joins TRBV12-3 or TRBV12-4 and TRBJ1-2; D possibly corresponds to TRBD1 (5 bases). Trimming took off 6 bases at V and 6 bases at J, with 14 bases between the two ends. The CDR3 extends over 13 amino acids. CDR3 in DNA: TGTGCCAGCAGCCTTCCAGGGTCCGATGGCTACACCTTC. This sequence encodes CASSLPGSDGYTF.